The entry below describes one T cell receptor beta chain. Its antigen is still unknown. It was by 5'RACE template switching with UMIs that TCR beta cDNA was made. TCRdb processed the 5' RACE reads again and assigns one entry to each CDR3 protein, with no DNA. Recorded for this sample: a few hundred thousand distinct CDR3 sequences. The CDR3 is made up of 17 amino acids. Germline CDR1 and CDR2: MNHNS and SASEGT. The sample is drawn from a study of T cells expressing NK-cell markers. Study observations and caveats: These clonotypes also led the CD3+CD56-NKG2C+ fraction in a few donors.

This chain links TRBV6-1 with TRBJ2-5; TCRdb designates TRBD2, a call that cannot be tested without DNA. The specimen sequenced was blood T cells: a sorted CD56 or NKG2C T cell subset, CD4+ or CD8+ T cells, or bulk PBMC T cells (not recorded which). The receptor was derived from a man aged 18-69 years in good health. CDR3: CASRPQVLAWGVETQYF.